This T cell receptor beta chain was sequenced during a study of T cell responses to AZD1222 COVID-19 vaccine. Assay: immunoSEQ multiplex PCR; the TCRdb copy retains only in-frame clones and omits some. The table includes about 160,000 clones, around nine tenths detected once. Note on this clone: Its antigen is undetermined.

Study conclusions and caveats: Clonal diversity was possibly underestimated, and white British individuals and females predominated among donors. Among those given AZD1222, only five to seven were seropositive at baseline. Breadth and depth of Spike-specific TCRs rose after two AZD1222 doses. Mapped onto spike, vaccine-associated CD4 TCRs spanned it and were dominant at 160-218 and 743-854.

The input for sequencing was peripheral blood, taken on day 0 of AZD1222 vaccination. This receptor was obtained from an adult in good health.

The CDR3: CASSQTAYEQYF. The CDR3 DNA is TGTGCCAGCAGCCAAACGGCCTACGAGCAGTACTTC. J is TRBJ2-7 and V is TRBV14, with D hard to call. Germline V CDR1 and CDR2: SGHDN, FVKESK. This CDR3 has 12 residues. V lost 2 bases and J lost 2, with 4 bases in between.